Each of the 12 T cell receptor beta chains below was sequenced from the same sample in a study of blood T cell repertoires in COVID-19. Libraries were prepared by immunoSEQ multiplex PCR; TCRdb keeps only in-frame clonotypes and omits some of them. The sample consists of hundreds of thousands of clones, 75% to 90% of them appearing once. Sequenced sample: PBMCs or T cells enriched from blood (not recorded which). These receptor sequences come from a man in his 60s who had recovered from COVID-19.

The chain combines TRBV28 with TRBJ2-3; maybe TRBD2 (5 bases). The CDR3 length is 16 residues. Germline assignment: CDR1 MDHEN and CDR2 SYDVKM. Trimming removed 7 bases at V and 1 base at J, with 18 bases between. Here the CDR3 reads CASIPLAGAGTDTQYF. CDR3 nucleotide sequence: TGTGCCAGCATACCGCTGGCGGGTGCTGGCACAGATACGCAGTATTTT.

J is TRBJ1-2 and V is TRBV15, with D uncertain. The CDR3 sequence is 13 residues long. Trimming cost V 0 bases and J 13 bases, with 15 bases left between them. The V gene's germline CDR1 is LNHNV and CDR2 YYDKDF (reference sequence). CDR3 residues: CATSRDKGREITF. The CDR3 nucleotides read TGTGCCACCAGCAGAGATAAAGGGCGGGAAATCACCTTC.

The DNA for the CDR3 is TGCAGCGTTGACCTAGGACAGACAGATACGCAGTATTTT. This translates into CSVDLGQTDTQYF. The chain combines TRBV29-1 with TRBJ2-3; D is possibly TRBD1 (6 bases). V gave up 3 bases and J gave up 3 bases, with 10 bases separating them. There are 13 residues in the CDR3. Germline-derived CDR1 and CDR2 are SQVTM and ANQGSEA.

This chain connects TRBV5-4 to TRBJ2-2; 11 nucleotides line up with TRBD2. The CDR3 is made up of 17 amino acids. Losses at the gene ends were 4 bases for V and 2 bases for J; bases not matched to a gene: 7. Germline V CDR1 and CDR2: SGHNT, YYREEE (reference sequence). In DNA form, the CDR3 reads TGTGCCAGCAGCCCGGGACTAGCGGCGATAAACACCGGGGAGCTGTTTTTT. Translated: CASSPGLAAINTGELFF. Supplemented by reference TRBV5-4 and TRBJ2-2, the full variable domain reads ETGVTQSPTHLIKTRGQQVTLRCSSQSGHNTVSWYQQALGQGPQFIFQYYREEENGRGNFPPRFSGLQFPNYSSELNVNALELDDSALYLCASSPGLAAINTGELFFGEGSRLTVL.

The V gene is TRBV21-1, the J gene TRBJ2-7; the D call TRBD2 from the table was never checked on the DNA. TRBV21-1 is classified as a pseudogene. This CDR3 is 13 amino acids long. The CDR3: CASSMRGGYEQYF. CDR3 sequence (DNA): TGTGCCAGCAGCATGCGAGGCGGCTACGAGCAGTACTTC.

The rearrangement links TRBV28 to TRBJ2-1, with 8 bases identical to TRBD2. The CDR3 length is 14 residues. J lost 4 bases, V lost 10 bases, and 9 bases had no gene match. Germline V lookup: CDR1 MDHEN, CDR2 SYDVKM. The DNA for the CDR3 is TGTGCCACCCTTACTAGCGGACCTTACAATGAGCAGTTCTTC. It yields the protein CATLTSGPYNEQFF.

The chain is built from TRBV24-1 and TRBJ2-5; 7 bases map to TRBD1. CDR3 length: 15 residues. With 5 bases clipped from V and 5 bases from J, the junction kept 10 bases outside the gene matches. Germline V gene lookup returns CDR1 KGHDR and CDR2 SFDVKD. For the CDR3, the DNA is TGTGCCACCAGTGGCCAACAGGGGCCGGGGGAGACCCAGTACTTC. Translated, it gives CATSGQQGPGETQYF.

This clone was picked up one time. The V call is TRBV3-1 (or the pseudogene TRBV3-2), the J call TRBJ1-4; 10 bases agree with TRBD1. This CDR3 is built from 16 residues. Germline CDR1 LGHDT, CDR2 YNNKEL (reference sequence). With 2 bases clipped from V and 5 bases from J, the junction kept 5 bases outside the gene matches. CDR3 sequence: CASSQMTGGGNEKLFF. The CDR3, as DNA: TGTGCCAGCAGCCAAATGACAGGGGGCGGGAATGAAAAACTGTTTTTT.

CDR3 loop: CASSLHAINQPQHF. The CDR3 DNA is TGTGCCAGCAGCCTCCACGCTATCAATCAGCCCCAGCATTTT. This rearrangement joins TRBV7-2 to TRBJ1-5, with D unclear. The CDR3 sequence is 14 residues long. Germline-derived CDR1 and CDR2 are SGHTA and FQGNSA. Trimming left V 5 bases short and J 3 bases short, with 11 bases between.

CDR3 loop: CASSFSGTVNTEAFF. The CDR3, as DNA: TGTGCCAGCAGCTTCTCCGGGACAGTGAACACTGAAGCTTTCTTT. The rearrangement uses TRBV7-2 and TRBJ1-1; 7 nucleotides align to TRBD1. V dropped 3 bases and J dropped 0; count of bases not matched to a gene: 4. Germline-derived CDR1 and CDR2 are SGHTA and FQGNSA. The CDR3 contains 15 residues.

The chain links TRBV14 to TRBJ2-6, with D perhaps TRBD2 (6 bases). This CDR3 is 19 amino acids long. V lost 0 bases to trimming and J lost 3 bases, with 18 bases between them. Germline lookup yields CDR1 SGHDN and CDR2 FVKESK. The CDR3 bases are TGTGCCAGCAGCCAAGAAGGTGGAGGCGGGATGGTTGGGGCCAACGTCCTGACTTTC. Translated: CASSQEGGGGMVGANVLTF.

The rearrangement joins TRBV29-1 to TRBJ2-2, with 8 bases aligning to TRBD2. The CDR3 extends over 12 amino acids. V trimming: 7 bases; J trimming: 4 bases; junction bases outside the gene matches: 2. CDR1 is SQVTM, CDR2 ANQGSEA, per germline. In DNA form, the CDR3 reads TGCAGCGCAAGCGGGAGCACCGGGGAGCTGTTTTTT. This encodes CSASGSTGELFF.